Below are 17 T cell receptor beta chains sequenced from a single sample in a study of blood T cell repertoires in COVID-19. Profiled with immunoSEQ multiplex PCR; TCRdb holds only in-frame clones, not every one. The repertoire has about 89,000 clones, nearly 95% of them found once; the top ten carry approximately 4.2%. Sequencing was carried out using peripheral blood. These TCRs come from a human donor with active COVID-19. The donor label of this sample is uncertain.

The V gene is TRBV5-4, the J gene TRBJ2-7, with 16 nucleotides matching TRBD2. There are 15 residues in the CDR3. The V and J ends lost 4 bases and 10 bases, in that order; junction bases with no gene match: 8. Germline V gene sequence: CDR1 SGHNT, CDR2 YYREEE (reference sequence). CDR3 loop: CASSRSGTSGRAQYF. The CDR3 nucleotides read TGTGCCAGCAGCCGATCCGGGACTAGCGGGAGGGCCCAGTACTTC.

The chain couples TRBV5-4 to TRBJ2-7; perhaps TRBD1 as D (6 bases). The V end was cut by 4 bases, the J end by 2 bases, with 16 bases between. Germline loops: CDR1 SGHNT, CDR2 YYREEE (reference sequence). This CDR3 region has 15 residues. The CDR3 protein is CASSPRTAVTYEQYF. The CDR3 region has the DNA TGTGCCAGCAGCCCCCGGACAGCGGTGACCTACGAGCAGTACTTC. The entire variable domain, with the rest obtained from reference TRBV5-4 and TRBJ2-7, is as follows: ETGVTQSPTHLIKTRGQQVTLRCSSQSGHNTVSWYQQALGQGPQFIFQYYREEENGRGNFPPRFSGLQFPNYSSELNVNALELDDSALYLCASSPRTAVTYEQYFGPGTRLTVT.

The chain has TRBV3-1 (or the pseudogene TRBV3-2) and TRBJ2-5, with D hard to call. CDR1 and CDR2 from the germline V gene are LGHDT and YNNKEL (reference sequence). V was shortened by 0 bases and J by 6 bases, with 5 bases between the two germline ends. The CDR3 is made up of 12 amino acids. CDR3 bases: TGTGCCAGCAGCCAAGATACTAAGACCCAGTACTTC. Its translation: CASSQDTKTQYF.

This rearrangement joins TRBV18 to TRBJ1-1; 9 nucleotides agree with TRBD1. CDR1 KGHSH and CDR2 LQKENI come from the germline V gene. V gave up 5 bases and J gave up 5 bases; unmatched junction bases: 3. The CDR3 has 13 amino acids. CDR3 in amino acids: CASSSTGGTEAFF. CDR3 DNA: TGTGCCAGCTCATCGACAGGGGGAACTGAAGCTTTCTTT. The entire variable domain, with the rest obtained from reference TRBV18 and TRBJ1-1, is as follows: NAGVMQNPRHLVRRRGQEARLRCSPMKGHSHVYWYRQLPEEGLKFMVYLQKENIIDESGMPKERFSAEFPKEGPSILRIQQVVRGDSAAYFCASSSTGGTEAFFGQGTRLTVV.

The CDR3 is CASNQLGGASGYTF. As DNA, the CDR3 is TGTGCCAGCAACCAACTCGGGGGGGCCTCTGGCTACACCTTC. The chain joins TRBV11-2 to TRBJ1-2, with D tentatively TRBD1 (6 bases). CDR1 SGHAT and CDR2 FQNNGV come from the germline V gene. CDR3 length: 14 residues. Trimming took off 7 bases at V and 7 bases at J, with 19 bases between the two ends. Based on the CDR3 plus reference TRBV11-2 and TRBJ1-2, the full variable domain is EAGVAQSPRYKIIEKRQSVAFWCNPISGHATLYWYQQILGQGPKLLIQFQNNGVVDDSQLPKDRFSAERLKGVDSTLKIQPAKLEDSAVYLCASNQLGGASGYTFGSGTRLTVV.

The chain uses TRBV5-5 and TRBJ2-3; no firm D call. Germline CDR1 and CDR2: SGHKS and YYEKEE (reference sequence). The V end was cut by 0 bases, the J end by 6 bases, with 5 bases between. CDR3 size: 12 residues. The CDR3 DNA follows: TGTGCCAGCAGCTTGGCCCTGGATACGCAGTATTTT. Translation gives CASSLALDTQYF.

The chain combines TRBV12-3 or TRBV12-4 with TRBJ2-3; the D is unclear. The ends were cut back, 6 bases at V and 3 bases at J, with 10 bases in the middle. The length of the CDR3 is 13 residues. The CDR3 sequence is CASRRPKTDTQYF. The CDR3 region has the DNA TGTGCCAGCAGGCGCCCTAAGACAGATACGCAGTATTTT.

This sequence joins TRBV27 and TRBJ2-5, with 8 positions matching TRBD1. With 5 bases clipped from V and 5 bases from J, the junction kept 10 bases outside the gene matches. The germline V gene encodes CDR1 MNHEY and CDR2 SMNVEV (reference sequence). The CDR3 covers 15 residues. CDR3 bases: TGTGCCAGCAGTCCAGGACAGGGTCGGGTGGAGACCCAGTACTTC. Its translation is CASSPGQGRVETQYF.

This chain uses TRBV5-1 with TRBJ2-7; 9 bases match TRBD2. In germline, CDR1 is SGHRS, CDR2 YFSETQ. CDR3 length: 14 amino acids. J lost 5 bases, V lost 4 bases, and 7 bases had no gene match. The CDR3 loop is CASSVAGVSDEQYF. CDR3 DNA: TGCGCCAGCAGCGTAGCGGGAGTCTCAGACGAGCAGTACTTC.

In its sample, this clone was seen once. V gene TRBV2 combines with J gene TRBJ1-2; TRBD1 aligns across 8 bases. Germline CDR1 and CDR2: SNHLY and FYNNEI. The CDR3 contains 14 residues. Trimming took 8 bases from V and 4 from J; bases not matched to a gene: 9. The CDR3 DNA reads TGTGCCAGCGCAAGATCAGGGGGCTCCTATGGCTACACCTTC. Translating gives CASARSGGSYGYTF.

The chain combines TRBV5-1 with TRBJ1-2, with D maybe TRBD1 (5 bases). The CDR3 is 15 residues long. CDR1 SGHRS and CDR2 YFSETQ come from the germline V gene. V was trimmed by 0 bases and J by 8 bases, leaving 17 bases between them. CDR3 bases: TGCGCCAGCAGCTTGGTATCTAACCAGGGTGGGGGCTACACCTTC. Translating it yields CASSLVSNQGGGYTF.

The chain employs TRBV5-1 and TRBJ2-1; 7 positions match TRBD1. In germline, CDR1 is SGHRS, CDR2 YFSETQ. Trimming cost V 4 bases and J 0 bases; bases outside gene matches: 4. The CDR3 loop spans 15 amino acids. The CDR3 region has the DNA TGCGCCAGCAGCGTGACAGGGAACTCCTACAATGAGCAGTTCTTC. This translates into CASSVTGNSYNEQFF. Full variable domain (rest looked up from reference TRBV5-1 and TRBJ2-1): KAGVTQTPRYLIKTRGQQVTLSCSPISGHRSVSWYQQTPGQGLQFLFEYFSETQRNKGNFPGRFSGRQFSNSRSEMNVSTLELGDSALYLCASSVTGNSYNEQFFGPGTRLTVL.

The chain carries TRBV5-6 and TRBJ2-7; 7 nucleotides line up with TRBD2. CDR3 length equals 12 residues. V lost 1 base and J lost 8; bases outside the gene matches: 3. Germline assignment: CDR1 SGHDT and CDR2 YYEEEE. The CDR3 protein is CASSLRREQQYF. As DNA, the CDR3 is TGTGCCAGCAGCTTGAGGCGGGAGCAGCAGTACTTC.

The DNA of the CDR3 is TGTGCCACCAGCAGAGAATACCCCCCGACAGGGTTTGGCGCAACTAATGAAAAACTGTTTTTT. Amino acid sequence: CATSREYPPTGFGATNEKLFF. The chain uses TRBV15 and TRBJ1-4; 7 bases are a match to TRBD1. Trimming cost V 0 bases and J 0 bases; bases outside gene matches: 16. Germline CDR1 is LNHNV and CDR2 is YYDKDF (reference sequence). The length of the CDR3 is 21 residues.

V and J are TRBV3-1 (or the pseudogene TRBV3-2) and TRBJ1-1; 7 nucleotides agree with TRBD1. The ends lost 3 bases at V and 2 bases at J; junction bases unmatched: 3. The CDR3 runs 14 residues. Germline CDR1 is LGHDT and CDR2 is YNNKEL (reference sequence). In DNA form, the CDR3 reads TGTGCCAGCAGCCAGGGACAGTATAACACTGAAGCTTTCTTT. Translation gives CASSQGQYNTEAFF.

V is TRBV5-4 and J is TRBJ1-4, with TRBD1 matching over 9 bases. The CDR3 length is 17 residues. V was clipped by 4 bases and J by 1 base; unmatched bases: 8. CDR1 and CDR2 (germline): SGHNT, YYREEE (reference sequence). CDR3 residues: CASSPTGQGLTNEKLFF. The CDR3 nucleotides read TGTGCCAGCAGCCCTACGGGACAGGGATTAACTAATGAAAAACTGTTTTTT.

V is TRBV19 and J is TRBJ2-1; D is possibly TRBD2 (6 bases). Germline V gene data show CDR1 as LNHDA and CDR2 as SQIVND (reference sequence). This CDR3 contains 14 residues. Trimming took off 5 bases at V and 6 bases at J, with 14 bases between the two ends. CDR3 amino acids: CASSDAGWTNEQFF. The CDR3 DNA is TGTGCCAGTAGTGATGCGGGATGGACCAATGAGCAGTTCTTC.